This T cell receptor (beta chain) originates from a study of OX40 agonist ivuxolimab in advanced cancers. Background on the study: Patients with hepatocellular carcinoma, melanoma, renal cell or head and neck cancer made up the dose-escalation patients.

Findings of the study overall: In the expanded peripheral T cells, antigen specificity was never determined. Low normalized T-cell clonal expansion was additionally recorded for some nonresponders.

Trimming cost V 0 bases and J 4 bases; bases outside gene matches: 7. CDR1 MGHRA and CDR2 YSYEKL come from the germline V gene. This CDR3 has 16 amino acids. Note on this clone: The antigen is not known.

Measured with immunoSEQ multiplex PCR; TCRdb has only the in-frame clones, and not every one. In the table there are more than 85,000 clones, more than 85% of which are singletons. The TCR was taken from an adult with an advanced solid tumor such as melanoma, head and neck, liver or kidney cancer. Sequencing was performed on CD4+ or CD8+ T cells sorted from blood, taken in a trial of the OX40 agonist ivuxolimab. This rearrangement joins TRBV4-1 to TRBJ2-7, with TRBD1 identical over 9 bases. The CDR3 sequence: CASSQEGGQGRYEQYF. CDR3 coding DNA: TGCGCCAGCAGCCAAGAAGGGGGACAGGGAAGATACGAGCAGTACTTC.